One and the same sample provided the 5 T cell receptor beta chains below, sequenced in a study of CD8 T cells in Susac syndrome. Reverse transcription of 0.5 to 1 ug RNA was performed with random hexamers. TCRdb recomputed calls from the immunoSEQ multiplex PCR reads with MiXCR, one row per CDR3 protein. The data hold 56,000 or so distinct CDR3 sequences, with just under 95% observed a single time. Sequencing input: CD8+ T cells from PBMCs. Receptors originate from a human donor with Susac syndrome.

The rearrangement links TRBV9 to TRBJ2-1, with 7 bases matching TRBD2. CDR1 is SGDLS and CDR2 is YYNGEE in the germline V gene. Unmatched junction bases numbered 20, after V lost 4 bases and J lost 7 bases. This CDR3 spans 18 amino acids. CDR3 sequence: CASSPRTSPQPTSNEQFF. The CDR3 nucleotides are TGTGCCAGCAGCCCCCGGACTAGTCCCCAACCGACTTCGAATGAGCAGTTCTTC.

The CDR3 loop is CASQRDSSYNEQFF. The DNA for the CDR3 is TGTGCCAGCCAACGTGACAGCTCCTACAATGAGCAGTTCTTC. The chain joins TRBV7-9 to TRBJ2-1; D is perhaps TRBD1 (5 bases). Deletions cut 8 bases from V and 0 bases from J, with 11 bases between. The CDR3 spans 14 residues. CDR1 and CDR2 (germline): SEHNR, FQNEAQ (reference sequence). Complete variable domain (other parts from reference TRBV7-9 and TRBJ2-1): DTGVSQNPRHKITKRGQNVTFRCDPISEHNRLYWYRQTLGQGPEFLTYFQNEAQLEKSRLLSDRFSAERPKGSFSTLEIQRTEQGDSAMYLCASQRDSSYNEQFFGPGTRLTVL.

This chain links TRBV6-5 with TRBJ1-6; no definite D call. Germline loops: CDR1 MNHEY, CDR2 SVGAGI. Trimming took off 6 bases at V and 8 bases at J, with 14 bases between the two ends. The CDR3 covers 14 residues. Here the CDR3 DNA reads TGTGCCAGCAGCCTACGTAGGCTGTATTCACCCCTCCACTTT. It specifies CASSLRRLYSPLHF.

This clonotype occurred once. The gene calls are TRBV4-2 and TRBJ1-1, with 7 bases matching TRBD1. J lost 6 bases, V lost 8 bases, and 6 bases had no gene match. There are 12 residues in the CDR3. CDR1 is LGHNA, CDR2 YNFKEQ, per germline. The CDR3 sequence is CASESQGAEAFF. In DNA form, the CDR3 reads TGTGCCAGCGAATCCCAGGGGGCTGAAGCTTTCTTT.

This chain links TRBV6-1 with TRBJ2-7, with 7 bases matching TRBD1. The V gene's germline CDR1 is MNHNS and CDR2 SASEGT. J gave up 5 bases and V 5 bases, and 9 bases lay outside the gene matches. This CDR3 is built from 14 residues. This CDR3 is CASSSDRDLNEQYF. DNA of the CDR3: TGTGCCAGCAGTTCCGACAGGGATTTGAACGAGCAGTACTTC.